This TCR beta chain stems from a study of blood T cells in healthy people across ages. It was with a sample-barcoded 5' primer and a J-beta primer mix that a second PCR of roughly 7 to 12 cycles was run. TCRdb processed the 5' RACE reads anew with MiXCR; each CDR3 protein has one entry. The sample consists of some 1.5 million distinct CDR3 sequences, 28% of them appearing once. The clonotype was recovered from a woman aged 30 to 39 in good health. Sequences were obtained from blood.

CDR3 in amino acids: CASAPAGYTQYF. As DNA, the CDR3 is TGTGCCAGCGCACCAGCGGGGTATACGCAGTATTTT. The chain couples TRBV11-2 to TRBJ2-3, with 7 bases that match TRBD2. V dropped 8 bases and J dropped 7; count of bases not matched to a gene: 6. The CDR3 totals 12 residues. CDR1 is SGHAT, CDR2 FQNNGV, per germline.